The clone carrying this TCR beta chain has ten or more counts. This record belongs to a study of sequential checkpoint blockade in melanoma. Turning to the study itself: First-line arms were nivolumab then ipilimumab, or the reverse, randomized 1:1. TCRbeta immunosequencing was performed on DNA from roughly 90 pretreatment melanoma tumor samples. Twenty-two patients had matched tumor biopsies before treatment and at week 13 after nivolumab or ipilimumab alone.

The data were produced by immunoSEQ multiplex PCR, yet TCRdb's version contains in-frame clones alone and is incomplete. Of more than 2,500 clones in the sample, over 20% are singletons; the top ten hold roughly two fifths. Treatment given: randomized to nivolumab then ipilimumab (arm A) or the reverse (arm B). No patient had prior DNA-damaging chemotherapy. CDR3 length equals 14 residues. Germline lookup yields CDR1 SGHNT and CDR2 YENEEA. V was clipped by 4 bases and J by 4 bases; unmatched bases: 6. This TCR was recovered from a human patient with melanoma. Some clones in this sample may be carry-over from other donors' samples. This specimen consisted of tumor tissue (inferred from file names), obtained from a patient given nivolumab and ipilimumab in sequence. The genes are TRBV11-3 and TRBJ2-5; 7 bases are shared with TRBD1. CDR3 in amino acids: CASSSTGMRETQYF. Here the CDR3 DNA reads TGTGCCAGCAGCTCGACAGGGATGAGAGAGACCCAGTACTTC. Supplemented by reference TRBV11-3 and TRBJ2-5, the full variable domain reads EAGVVQSPRYKIIEKKQPVAFWCNPISGHNTLYWYLQNLGQGPELLIRYENEEAVDDSQLPKDRFSAERLKGVDSTLKIQPAELGDSAVYLCASSSTGMRETQYFGPGTRLLVL.